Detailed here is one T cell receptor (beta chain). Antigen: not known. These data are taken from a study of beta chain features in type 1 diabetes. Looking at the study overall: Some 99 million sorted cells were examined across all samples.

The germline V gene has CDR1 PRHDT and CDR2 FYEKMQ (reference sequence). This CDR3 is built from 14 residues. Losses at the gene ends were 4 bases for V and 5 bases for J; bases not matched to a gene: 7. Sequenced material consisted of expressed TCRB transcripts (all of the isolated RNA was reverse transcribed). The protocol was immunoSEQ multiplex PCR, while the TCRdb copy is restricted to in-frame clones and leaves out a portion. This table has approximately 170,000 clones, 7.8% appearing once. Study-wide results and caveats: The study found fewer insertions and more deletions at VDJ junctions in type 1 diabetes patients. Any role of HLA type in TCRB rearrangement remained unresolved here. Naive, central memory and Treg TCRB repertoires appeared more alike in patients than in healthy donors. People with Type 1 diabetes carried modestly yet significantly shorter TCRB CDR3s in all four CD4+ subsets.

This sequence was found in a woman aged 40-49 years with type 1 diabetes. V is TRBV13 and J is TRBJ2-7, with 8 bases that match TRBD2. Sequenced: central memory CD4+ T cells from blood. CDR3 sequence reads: CASSSRGLVDEQYF. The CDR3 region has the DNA TGTGCCAGCAGCTCGCGGGGACTAGTTGACGAGCAGTACTTC.